One and the same sample provided the 11 T cell receptor beta chains below, sequenced in a study of T cells in localized non-small cell lung cancer (dated by TCRdb to the early 2020s). The library was built by means of the immunoSEQ multiplex PCR assay. TCRdb took over this immuneACCESS table, retaining in-frame rearrangements with V and J assigned. Such tables are incomplete; in checked studies, under half of the missing clones stem from an unresolved V gene, and the remainder is unexplained. The sample includes some 25,000 clones, with over 70% observed a single time. The ten top clones hold 9.5% to 10% of the sample. The sequencing here drew on peripheral blood, taken before any cancer treatment. Receptor source: a man aged 35 to 69 with stage III squamous cell lung carcinoma.

The J gene is TRBJ1-6, the V gene TRBV14; possibly TRBD1 for D (5 bases). CDR1 SGHDN and CDR2 FVKESK come from the germline V gene. The CDR3 is made up of 18 amino acids. Trimming took 1 base from V and 5 from J, leaving 18 bases between them. DNA of the CDR3: TGTGCCAGCAGCCAAGTCCCATCAGGGACCGGGAATAATTCACCCCTCCACTTT. Amino acid sequence: CASSQVPSGTGNNSPLHF.

A single count supports this clone. The chain combines TRBV11-2 with TRBJ2-7; D uncertain. V was clipped by 1 base and J by 5 bases, with 9 bases between them. The CDR3 runs to 13 residues. CDR1 SGHAT and CDR2 FQNNGV come from the germline V gene. CDR3 nucleotide sequence: TGTGCCAGCAGCTTAGCTTGGCGACACGAGCAGTACGTC. This gives the protein CASSLAWRHEQYV.

The chain uses TRBV9 and TRBJ1-2, with D perhaps TRBD1 (5 bases). The CDR3 is made up of 14 amino acids. Trimming pared 0 bases from V and 8 bases from J, leaving 14 bases between. Germline values: CDR1 SGDLS, CDR2 YYNGEE. The chain's CDR3 is CASSVDRSARGYTF. CDR3 bases: TGTGCCAGCAGCGTAGACAGGTCTGCCAGGGGCTACACCTTC.

V is TRBV28 and J is TRBJ1-2, with D unclear. Germline V gene lookup returns CDR1 MDHEN and CDR2 SYDVKM. The V and J ends lost 3 bases and 4 bases respectively, with 3 bases between them. This CDR3 has 11 amino acids. The CDR3 DNA reads as TGTGCCAGCAGTTTTGGCTATGGCTACACCTTC. The encoded protein is CASSFGYGYTF.

The chain recombines TRBV19 with TRBJ1-2; weak D call: TRBD1 (5 bases). V was clipped by 10 bases and J by 5 bases, with 14 bases between them. The germline V gene encodes CDR1 LNHDA and CDR2 SQIVND (reference sequence). This CDR3 is built from 12 residues. As DNA, the CDR3 is TGTGCCACCAGGGTCATCCAGTATGGCTACACCTTC. Protein sequence: CATRVIQYGYTF.

This clone was detected only a few times. The CDR3 DNA is TGTGCCAGCAGCTTAGCAGGGAATGCGGTTCGCTATGGCTACACCTTC. It specifies CASSLAGNAVRYGYTF. The rearrangement uses TRBV7-9 and TRBJ1-2, with D hard to call. CDR3 length equals 16 residues. V gave up 0 bases and J gave up 4 bases, with 15 bases separating them. CDR1 and CDR2 from the germline V gene are SEHNR and FQNEAQ (reference sequence).

The V and J genes are TRBV4-1 and TRBJ2-7; either TRBD1 or TRBD2 may fit D (5 bases each). The germline V and J ends were trimmed by 4 bases and 1 base, with 11 bases remaining between them. Germline V gene lookup returns CDR1 MGHRA and CDR2 YSYEKL. This CDR3 has 14 amino acids. The chain's CDR3 is CASSPGDQSYEQYF. DNA of the CDR3: TGCGCCAGCAGCCCCGGGGACCAGTCCTACGAGCAGTACTTC.

This chain joins TRBV6-6 and TRBJ2-7; unclear D gene. The germline V and J ends were trimmed by 6 bases and 0 bases, with 3 bases remaining between them. This CDR3 has 11 amino acids. The germline gives CDR1 MNHNY, CDR2 SVGAGI (reference sequence). The CDR3 bases are TGTGCCAGCAGGACCTCCTACGAGCAGTACTTC. Translated: CASRTSYEQYF.

The chain carries TRBV28 and TRBJ2-2, with 9 bases that match TRBD2. Germline V gene sequence: CDR1 MDHEN, CDR2 SYDVKM. CDR3 length: 14 residues. Trimming removed 2 bases from V and 10 bases from J; junction bases left unmatched: 5. CDR3 sequence: CASSLGLAGSELFF. In DNA form, the CDR3 reads TGTGCCAGCAGTTTAGGGCTAGCGGGGTCGGAGCTGTTTTTT.

This chain joins TRBV27 and TRBJ2-7; a weak D match, TRBD1 (6 bases). Germline V gene sequence: CDR1 MNHEY, CDR2 SMNVEV (reference sequence). Trimming removed 4 bases at V and 1 base at J, with 8 bases between. The CDR3 is made up of 13 amino acids. CDR3 bases: TGTGCCAGCAGTTCCACAGGGTCCTACGAGCAGTACGTC. Translated: CASSSTGSYEQYV.

This clone appeared once. The gene calls are TRBV5-6 and TRBJ2-1; TRBD2 aligns across 7 bases. V shed 4 bases, J shed 7 bases, and the junction held 11 bases outside the gene matches. The germline gives CDR1 SGHDT, CDR2 YYEEEE. The CDR3 spans 15 residues. CDR3 DNA: TGTGCCAGCAGCCTTTGGCCGGGGGAGGGAAATGAGCAGTTCTTC. Translation: CASSLWPGEGNEQFF.